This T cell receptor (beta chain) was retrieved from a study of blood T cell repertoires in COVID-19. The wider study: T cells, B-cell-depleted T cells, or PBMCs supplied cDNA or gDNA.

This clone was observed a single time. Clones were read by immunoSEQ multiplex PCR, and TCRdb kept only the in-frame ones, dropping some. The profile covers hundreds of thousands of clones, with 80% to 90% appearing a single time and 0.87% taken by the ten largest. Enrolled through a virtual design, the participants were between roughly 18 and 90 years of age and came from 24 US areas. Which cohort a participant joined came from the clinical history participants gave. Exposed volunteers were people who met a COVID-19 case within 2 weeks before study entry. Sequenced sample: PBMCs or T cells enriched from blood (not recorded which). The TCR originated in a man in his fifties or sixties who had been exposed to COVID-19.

The CDR3 spells CAWSRGTTNEKLFF. CDR3 DNA: TGTGCCTGGAGCCGGGGAACGACTAATGAAAAACTGTTTTTT. The chain uses TRBV30 and TRBJ1-4; no clear D gene. Trimming pared 3 bases from V and 2 bases from J, leaving 10 bases between. Germline loops: CDR1 GTSNPN, CDR2 SVGIG (reference sequence). CDR3 length equals 14 residues.